This is a list of T cell receptor beta chains from one sample in a study of monozygotic twins with inflammatory bowel disease. Reprocessing the 5' RACE reads, TCRdb reports a single entry for every CDR3 protein and omits DNA. Its clone listing holds over 100,000 distinct CDR3 sequences. Sequenced: blood. The receptors come from a human donor with ulcerative colitis or Crohn's disease, or a healthy co-twin of an affected twin (not recorded which). CDR3s include the opening cysteine and the closing phenylalanine or tryptophan. Fields, in order: clone size, V gene, J gene, CDR3 protein. Some rows have no size entry. The others give once, few or many, or a class for an expanded clone.

>.|TRBV5-1|TRBJ2-5
CASSRTGPQETQYF
>.|TRBV11-2|TRBJ1-3
CASSLSSGNTIYF
>.|TRBV6-2/TRBV6-3|TRBJ2-1
CASSRVWYNEQFF
>.|TRBV5-1|TRBJ2-3
CASSPAADTQYF
>.|TRBV27|TRBJ2-2
CASSLATGELFF
>.|TRBV7-9|TRBJ1-2
CASSLGPAEGYGYTF
>.|TRBV28|TRBJ2-3
CASRPPGWGTDTQYF
>.|TRBV12-3/TRBV12-4|TRBJ1-1
CASSLGQGAEAFF
>.|TRBV5-6|TRBJ1-1
CASSYGTGGSEAFF
>.|TRBV29-1|TRBJ2-5
CSVEDDRQETQYF
>.|TRBV20-1|TRBJ2-1
CSAVTSGSISYNEQFF
>.|TRBV12-3/TRBV12-4|TRBJ2-1
CASAQDGGAYNEQFF
>.|TRBV12-3/TRBV12-4|TRBJ1-1
CASSPQGEAFF
>.|TRBV5-5|TRBJ2-1
CASSLNLIEGGNNEQFF
>.|TRBV29-1|TRBJ2-7
CSVEEEGREGLAGISSYEQYF
>.|TRBV7-2|TRBJ1-5
CASSLAPDYPSNQPQHF
>.|TRBV10-3|TRBJ2-2
CAISDLGSDTGELFF
>.|TRBV7-3|TRBJ2-7
CASSLNAGAYEQYF
>medium-sized|TRBV2|TRBJ2-2
CASSVLAGALPGELFF